The text below deals with one TCR beta chain. Its specificity is unknown. These data are taken from a study of cytomegalovirus exposure and HLA in healthy donors. Study in general: For the approximately 410 genotyped donors, approximately 82% fell within the Caucasian-associated ancestry cluster. Study results and caveats: The study assumed roughly uniform donor sequencing depth for presence/absence analyses. Links to common viral pathogens appeared, in a later analysis, for several of the most significant clusters.

Losses at the gene ends were 3 bases for V and 4 bases for J; bases not matched to a gene: 5. The germline V gene has CDR1 SGHNT and CDR2 YYREEE (reference sequence). The CDR3 has 14 amino acids. The PCR employed 60 Vbeta primers together with 13 Jbeta primers. In the source study's methods: An analysis that came later counted 80 million or so unique TCR beta chains, 10 million to 11 million shared. Here immunoSEQ multiplex PCR was the method, and the copy in TCRdb shows in-frame clones only, minus some. From that table come the V and J calls and clone size; the DNA was used to work out D and trimming. Of some 120,000 clones listed, 60% to 85% were seen once; the top ten hold just under 3%.

The sample taken for sequencing was PBMCs. The origin of this receptor is a woman in her thirties or forties in good health and CMV-seropositive. The rearrangement uses TRBV5-4 and TRBJ1-2; TRBD1 matches 8 bases. CDR3 loop: CASSSGQGRYGYTF. The CDR3 region has the DNA TGTGCCAGCAGCTCCGGACAGGGACGCTATGGCTACACCTTC.